These 14 T cell receptor beta chains share one sample of origin, sequenced in a study of somatic mutations in cytotoxic T cells in rheumatoid arthritis. Libraries were prepared by immunoSEQ multiplex PCR; TCRdb keeps only in-frame clonotypes and omits some of them. The sample gives roughly 720 clones, 60% to 80% of which show up once; around 11% is in the top ten. The sequencing sample was made of synovial fluid. The source is a man between 65 and 85 years old with rheumatoid arthritis.

This clone was detected only once. This rearrangement joins TRBV6-6 to TRBJ1-5, with a possible D match to TRBD1 (5 bases). Trimming left V 7 bases short and J 4 bases short, with 8 bases between. The CDR3 totals 12 residues. CDR1 is MNHNY and CDR2 is SVGAGI in the germline V gene (reference sequence). DNA for the CDR3: TGTGCCAGCACGGAGGGGAATCAGCCCCAGCATTTT. Amino acids: CASTEGNQPQHF.

This clone came up once. The J gene is TRBJ1-5, the V gene TRBV21-1. TRBV21-1 constitutes a pseudogene. This CDR3 is 14 amino acids long. The CDR3 sequence is CASSNLRVNQPQHF. The CDR3 DNA reads TGTGCCAGCAGCAATCTCCGGGTTAATCAGCCCCAGCATTTT.

A single count supports this clone. The gene calls are TRBV2 and TRBJ2-2; 9 nucleotides line up with TRBD2. V shed 7 bases, J shed 4 bases, and the junction held 4 bases outside the gene matches. The CDR3 has 14 amino acids. Germline V gene lookup returns CDR1 SNHLY and CDR2 FYNNEI. The CDR3, as DNA: TGTGCCAGCACAGGACTAGCGAGCACCGGGGAGCTGTTTTTT. It is translated as CASTGLASTGELFF.

The chain couples TRBV5-1 to TRBJ2-3, with 9 bases that match TRBD2. The J segment lost 3 bases and the V segment lost 5 bases, leaving 10 bases of the junction unmatched. The V gene's germline CDR1 is SGHRS and CDR2 YFSETQ. The CDR3 extends over 16 amino acids. This CDR3 is CASRAGVSGRTDTQYF. Here the CDR3 DNA reads TGCGCCAGCAGGGCCGGGGTGAGCGGGAGGACAGATACGCAGTATTTT. Filled out from reference TRBV5-1 and TRBJ2-3, the complete variable domain reads KAGVTQTPRYLIKTRGQQVTLSCSPISGHRSVSWYQQTPGQGLQFLFEYFSETQRNKGNFPGRFSGRQFSNSRSEMNVSTLELGDSALYLCASRAGVSGRTDTQYFGPGTRLTVL.

This clone was seen a handful of times. The chain joins TRBV2 to TRBJ1-5; perhaps TRBD1 as D (6 bases). V was clipped by 7 bases and J by 1 base, with 17 bases between them. The CDR3 is 16 residues long. The germline gives CDR1 SNHLY, CDR2 FYNNEI. The CDR3 loop reads CASKTRRGISNQPQHF. The CDR3 DNA reads TGTGCCAGCAAAACGAGAAGGGGGATCAGCAATCAGCCCCAGCATTTT.

This clone has only a few counts. This rearrangement joins TRBV20-1 to TRBJ1-1; D not resolved. V was trimmed by 3 bases and J by 4 bases, leaving 6 bases between them. This CDR3 has 11 residues. Germline V lookup: CDR1 DFQATT, CDR2 SNEGSKA (reference sequence). The DNA for the CDR3 is TGCAGTGCTAGTCGGAGCACTGAAGCTTTCTTT. Translation gives CSASRSTEAFF.

This clone was picked up a small number of times. The chain is built from TRBV6-5 and TRBJ2-7; 10 bases are a match to TRBD1. Trimming at V came to 6 bases and at J to 1 base, leaving 3 bases not matched to a gene. Germline V gene sequence: CDR1 MNHEY, CDR2 SVGAGI. The CDR3 is made up of 14 amino acids. CDR3 coding DNA: TGTGCCAGCAGCCCGGGACAGGGGTCCTACGAGCAGTACTTC. Encoded protein: CASSPGQGSYEQYF.

Written as DNA, the CDR3 is TGTGCCAGCAGACAAGTTTATTCACCCCTCCACTTT. This translates into CASRQVYSPLHF. The chain employs TRBV6-5 and TRBJ1-6; D is unresolved. Per the germline V gene, CDR1 is MNHEY and CDR2 is SVGAGI. The CDR3 totals 12 residues. Trimming took off 6 bases at V and 8 bases at J, with 8 bases between the two ends.

This clone was seen a single time. The chain's CDR3 is CASSLDLAGYGYTF. The DNA of the CDR3 is TGTGCCAGCAGCTTAGACCTCGCAGGGTATGGCTACACCTTC. The chain has TRBV7-8 and TRBJ1-2, with a weak D call TRBD1 (5 bases). The CDR3 totals 14 residues. The germline V gene encodes CDR1 SGHVS and CDR2 FQNEAQ. Trimming shortened V by 1 base and J by 5 bases, and 11 bases separated the two germline ends.

The chain uses TRBV10-3 and TRBJ1-5; no clear D gene. The CDR3 sequence is 14 residues long. The germline V gene encodes CDR1 ENHRY and CDR2 SYGVKD. With 10 bases removed from V and 9 bases from J, the gap between germline ends came to 22 bases. In DNA, the CDR3 is TGTGCCACATCCGACGTATGGAGTCTCGGGCCCCAGCATTTT. Translation gives CATSDVWSLGPQHF.

The V call is TRBV5-1, the J call TRBJ1-2; 7 bases are shared with TRBD1. Unmatched junction bases numbered 10, after V lost 3 bases and J lost 8 bases. CDR3 length: 14 amino acids. Germline values: CDR1 SGHRS, CDR2 YFSETQ. In DNA form, the CDR3 reads TGCGCCAGCAGCTCACAGGGGATTCAGGAAGGCTACACCTTC. This gives the protein CASSSQGIQEGYTF.

This clone was counted only a few times. CDR3 loop: CASRKTSGGYNEQFF. DNA of the CDR3: TGTGCCAGTAGGAAGACTAGCGGAGGTTACAATGAGCAGTTCTTC. The genes are TRBV19 and TRBJ2-1, with TRBD2 matching 9 bases. The junction had 7 bases not matched to a gene; V was cut back by 6 bases and J by 4 bases. CDR3 length equals 15 residues. Germline-derived CDR1 and CDR2 are LNHDA and SQIVND (reference sequence).

There are a few counts of this clone. This chain joins TRBV4-1 and TRBJ2-1; TRBD2 matches at 8 bases. Trimming took 1 base from V and 3 from J; bases not matched to a gene: 14. Germline V lookup: CDR1 MGHRA, CDR2 YSYEKL. This CDR3 spans 19 amino acids. DNA of the CDR3: TGCGCCAGCAGCCAAGCGGGGGGTAGCGGGATAGGAGACTACAATGAGCAGTTCTTC. Translation: CASSQAGGSGIGDYNEQFF.

The chain combines TRBV11-1 with TRBJ2-5; D gene unclear. Germline CDR1 reads SGHAT; CDR2 reads FQDESV (reference sequence). The V end was cut by 5 bases, the J end by 5 bases, with 6 bases between. The CDR3 is made up of 11 amino acids. The CDR3 spells CASSPAETQYF. The CDR3, as DNA: TGTGCCAGCAGCCCCGCGGAGACCCAGTACTTC.